The rows below give T cell receptor beta chains drawn from one sample of a study of blood T cell repertoires in COVID-19. Data came from immunoSEQ multiplex PCR; TCRdb stores just in-frame clones and leaves some out. This table holds 55,000 to 95,000 clones, around four fifths found once. What was sequenced was peripheral blood. These receptors were collected from a woman aged 60-75 years with acute or convalescent COVID-19. Both conserved end residues are part of each CDR3. D genes are given only for firm matches. The size of a clone is reported for some rows only, either as once, few or many, or as a class for expanded clones.

d_gene | j_gene | v_gene | abundance | CDR3nt | CDR3aa
- | TRBJ1-6 | TRBV7-2 | - | TGTGCCAGCAGCTTAGGGACAACCAATTCACCCCTCCACTTT | CASSLGTTNSPLHF
TRBD1 | TRBJ2-7 | TRBV19 | once | TGTGCCAGTAGTTTACGGGACAGGGATAGCGAGCAGTACTTC | CASSLRDRDSEQYF
TRBD1 | TRBJ2-7 | TRBV6-5 | once | TGTGCCAGCAGTTACTCGACAGGGGCCGAGCAGTACTTC | CASSYSTGAEQYF
- | TRBJ1-1 | TRBV5-1 | - | TGCGCCAGCAGCTTGGACAGGGTGAACACTGAAGCTTTCTTT | CASSLDRVNTEAFF
TRBD2 | TRBJ2-7 | TRBV10-3 | - | TGTGCCATCATGACGGCCGGCGGGAGGGCCGGGAACGAGCAGTACTTC | CAIMTAGGRAGNEQYF
TRBD1 | TRBJ1-1 | TRBV7-9 | once | TGTGCCAGCAGCTTCCGAGGGACAGTTAACACTGAAGCTTTCTTT | CASSFRGTVNTEAFF
TRBD2 | TRBJ2-3 | TRBV18 | - | TGTGCCAGCTCACCTCAAGGACTAGCCTCTAGCACAGATACGCAGTATTTT | CASSPQGLASSTDTQYF
- | TRBJ1-5 | TRBV6-5 | - | TGTGCCAGCAGTCCCTTAAACAGGGTTGGTCAGCCCCAGCATTTT | CASSPLNRVGQPQHF
TRBD1 | TRBJ1-5 | TRBV6-5 | - | TGTGCCAGCAGTAAACAGGGGGCTAAACAGCCCCAGCATTTT | CASSKQGAKQPQHF
- | TRBJ1-3 | TRBV5-1 | - | TGCGCCAGCAGCAATATAGGGGTTTTTGGAAACACCATATATTTT | CASSNIGVFGNTIYF
- | TRBJ1-1 | TRBV2 | once | TGTGCCAGCAGTGGCCAACAGATGAACACTGAAGCTTTCTTT | CASSGQQMNTEAFF
- | TRBJ1-5 | TRBV7-8 | - | TGTGCCAGCAGCTTAGGGACAGCAGACAATCAGCCCCAGCATTTT | CASSLGTADNQPQHF
TRBD1 | TRBJ1-1 | TRBV14 | - | TGTGCCAGCAGCCAAGATTCGACAGGGTGGAACACTGAAGCTTTCTTT | CASSQDSTGWNTEAFF
- | TRBJ1-2 | TRBV28 | - | TGTGCCAGCAGTTTGGGGCAGATATTTGGCTACACCTTC | CASSLGQIFGYTF
TRBD1 | TRBJ1-2 | TRBV19 | once | TGTGCCAGTGCCCGGGACAGGAAAAACCCGCATGGCTACACCTTC | CASARDRKNPHGYTF
TRBD2 | TRBJ2-7 | TRBV9 | few | TGTGCCAGCAGCGTCGGGACTAGCGGGATAGAAGAGCAGTACTTC | CASSVGTSGIEEQYF
- | TRBJ1-5 | TRBV19 | - | TGTGCCAGTAGTATGCGGGGCAGTAGGCGAAATCAGCCCCAGCATTTT | CASSMRGSRRNQPQHF
- | TRBJ1-4 | TRBV4-1 | once | TGCGCCAGCAGCAAAGAGGTCGGCGCGGGGTTTGGTGAAAAACTGTTTTTT | CASSKEVGAGFGEKLFF
TRBD1 | TRBJ2-7 | TRBV2 | - | TGTGCCAGCAGTGTTTGGGACAGCTTCTACGAGCAGTACTTC | CASSVWDSFYEQYF
TRBD2 | TRBJ2-5 | TRBV9 | - | TGTGCCAGCAGCGTAGGGGGCGGAAAACTCGGGAGGGAGACCCAGTACTTC | CASSVGGGKLGRETQYF
- | TRBJ1-3 | TRBV6-1 | once | TGTGCCAGCACTGAACAGGTCGCTGGAAACACCATATATTTT | CASTEQVAGNTIYF
- | TRBJ2-7 | TRBV10-2 | - | TGCGCCTCGTCAGCAGGCCCCTACGAGCAGTACTTC | CASSAGPYEQYF
- | TRBJ1-6 | TRBV7-9 | - | TGTGCCAGCAGCTTAGTTCTCGAGATCGGTTCACCCCTCCACTTT | CASSLVLEIGSPLHF
- | TRBJ1-5 | TRBV18 | few | TGTGCCAGCTCAGTAGATTTAGATCAGCCCCAGCATTTT | CASSVDLDQPQHF
TRBD1 | TRBJ1-1 | TRBV5-1 | - | TGCGCCAGCAGCTTAGTCCAGGGGGCGAACACTGAAGCTTTCTTT | CASSLVQGANTEAFF
- | TRBJ1-6 | TRBV7-9 | - | TGTGCCAGCAGCGACACAGGCAGCCTAGGCTATTCACCCCTCCACTTT | CASSDTGSLGYSPLHF
- | TRBJ2-2 | TRBV5-1 | - | TGCGCCAGTAGCGCCGGGACTCTGAACACCGGGGAGCTGTTTTTT | CASSAGTLNTGELFF
- | TRBJ1-4 | TRBV19 | - | TGTGCCAGTAGGGCGGCAACTAATGAAAAACTGTTTTTT | CASRAATNEKLFF
- | TRBJ1-3 | TRBV3-1/TRBV3-2 | - | TGTGCCAGCAGCCAAGTATCCGGAAACACCATATATTTT | CASSQVSGNTIYF
- | TRBJ1-2 | TRBV5-6 | - | TGTGCCAGCAGCTTGTGGGGAGAAGGCTACACCTTC | CASSLWGEGYTF
TRBD2 | TRBJ2-2 | TRBV5-1 | - | TGCGCCAGCAGAATAGCGGGAGGGACGAACACCGGGGAGCTGTTTTTT | CASRIAGGTNTGELFF
- | TRBJ2-1 | TRBV4-1 | - | TGCGCCAGCAGCCAAATCAGAAGTGAGCAGTTCTTC | CASSQIRSEQFF
TRBD1 | TRBJ2-7 | TRBV12-5 | - | TGTGCTAGTGGTTTGAACCCGGGACAGTACACCTACGAGCAGTACTTC | CASGLNPGQYTYEQYF
TRBD1 | TRBJ1-3 | TRBV7-9 | - | TGTGCCAGCGAACGGGCACAGGGGGTTTTGAACACCATATATTTT | CASERAQGVLNTIYF
TRBD1 | TRBJ1-5 | TRBV7-8 | - | TGTGCCAGCAGCTTTGGACAGGGGGCGAATCAGCCCCAGCATTTT | CASSFGQGANQPQHF
TRBD1 | TRBJ1-6 | TRBV28 | - | TGTGCCAGCAGTTTAAACAAGGGGGCGCTTAATTCACCCCTCCACTTT | CASSLNKGALNSPLHF
TRBD1 | TRBJ1-1 | TRBV28 | - | TGTGCCAGTGCGACCCCCAGGGGGCTAACCAACACTGAAGCTTTCTTT | CASATPRGLTNTEAFF
TRBD1 | TRBJ1-5 | TRBV7-2 | - | TGTGCCAGCAGCTCCAGGACAGGGCGCAATCAGCCCCAGCATTTT | CASSSRTGRNQPQHF
- | TRBJ2-7 | TRBV28 | - | TGTGCCAGCATCCCCCTGCAGGCAGGCGGGTCATACGAGCAGTACTTC | CASIPLQAGGSYEQYF
TRBD1 | TRBJ1-2 | TRBV7-8 | - | TGTGCCAGCGGCCAGGGGGCCAGCTATGGCTACACCTTC | CASGQGASYGYTF
- | TRBJ2-1 | TRBV9 | - | TGTGCCAGCGGGGCCTTCAATGAGCAGTTCTTC | CASGAFNEQFF
- | TRBJ1-2 | TRBV7-3 | few | TGTGCCAGCAGCTTAAGGGGCAGGGGTCGCGCTAACTATGGCTACACCTTC | CASSLRGRGRANYGYTF
- | TRBJ2-1 | TRBV7-9 | few | TGTGCCAGCACCCGACTAGGCAGTAGCGATGAGCAGTTCTTC | CASTRLGSSDEQFF
TRBD1 | TRBJ2-5 | TRBV18 | - | TGTGCCAGCTCACGGGACAGACAGAACCGGGAGACCCAGTACTTC | CASSRDRQNRETQYF
TRBD2 | TRBJ2-5 | TRBV5-4 | - | TGTGCCAGCAGCTTGGGCGCTAGCGGGGGGCAAGAGACCCAGTACTTC | CASSLGASGGQETQYF
TRBD1 | TRBJ1-6 | TRBV2 | - | TGTGCCAGCAGCGGACAGGGGGTTGAGAGCCTCCACTTT | CASSGQGVESLHF
TRBD2 | TRBJ2-3 | TRBV9 | - | TGTGCCAGCAGCGTAGATAGCGGGAGTGGAGATACGCAGTATTTT | CASSVDSGSGDTQYF
TRBD1 | TRBJ2-3 | TRBV15 | - | TGTGCCACCAGCCCCTCAAGGCACGGGACAGGGGTTACAGATACGCAGTATTTT | CATSPSRHGTGVTDTQYF
- | TRBJ2-2 | TRBV11-2 | - | TGTGCCAGCAGCCTCTTGCGCCGGGAGCTGTTTTTT | CASSLLRRELFF
TRBD2 | TRBJ2-7 | TRBV7-9 | few | TGTGCCAGCAGCCTAGCGGGGGGATCCTACGAGCAGTACTTC | CASSLAGGSYEQYF
- | TRBJ1-2 | TRBV14 | few | TGTGCCAGCAGCCAAATTGGGGGGACCGCGAAGGGCTACACCTTC | CASSQIGGTAKGYTF
TRBD2 | TRBJ2-1 | TRBV19 | - | TGTGCCAGTAGTCGAATGGGAGGAGGACTAGCGGGGGCCCGGTACAATGAGCAGTTCTTC | CASSRMGGGLAGARYNEQFF
- | TRBJ1-5 | TRBV28 | once | TGTGCCAGCGGGGGGGTGAATCAGCCCCAGCATTTT | CASGGVNQPQHF
- | TRBJ2-5 | TRBV7-2 | - | TGTGCCAGCAGAAGGGGCGCAGGGCAAGAGACCCAGTACTTC | CASRRGAGQETQYF
TRBD1 | TRBJ1-5 | TRBV5-6 | - | TGTGCCAGCAGCTTGTCTTTAGGACAGGCCCAGCCCCAGCATTTT | CASSLSLGQAQPQHF
- | TRBJ1-1 | TRBV19 | - | TGTGCCAGTAGTATAGGGGGCAGGGTGCGCGCTTTCTTT | CASSIGGRVRAFF
TRBD2 | TRBJ2-2 | TRBV5-1 | few | TGCGCCAGCAGCTCCTCGGCTAGCGGGAGGAGCACCGGGGAGCTGTTTTTT | CASSSSASGRSTGELFF
- | TRBJ2-3 | TRBV7-6 | once | TGTGCCAGCAGCTCGACTAGTCTGACTAGCACAGATACGCAGTATTTT | CASSSTSLTSTDTQYF
TRBD2 | TRBJ2-1 | TRBV6-1 | - | TGTGCCAGCAGTGGCGCGGGGGGGAGCTCCTACAATGAGCAGTTCTTC | CASSGAGGSSYNEQFF
- | TRBJ1-5 | TRBV28 | - | TGTGCCAGCAGTTTGGCTGGAGTTTATAGCAATCAGCCCCAGCATTTT | CASSLAGVYSNQPQHF